A selection of T cell receptor beta chains follows, all from one sample in a study of blood T cells in healthy people across ages. TCRdb used MiXCR to reprocess the 5' RACE reads, holding one entry per CDR3 protein. The table lists roughly 1.5 million distinct CDR3 sequences, roughly 43% of them singletons. Sequencing was done on a sample of blood. The source of these receptors is a woman aged 18-35 years in good health. CDR3s include the opening cysteine and the closing phenylalanine or tryptophan. A D gene is named only where the DNA matches it firmly. Rows give clone size only sometimes, using once, few, many, or a class for an expanded clone.

J	D	V	size	CDR3	DNA
TRBJ2-1	-	TRBV18	few	CASSPPLSWRTGASSYNEQFF	TGTGCCAGCTCACCTCCGCTCAGTTGGCGTACAGGCGCCAGCTCCTACAATGAGCAGTTCTTC
TRBJ2-7	TRBD2	TRBV30	once	CAWSGRRTSGISEQYF	TGTGCCTGGAGTGGCCGACGGACTAGCGGGATCAGCGAGCAGTACTTC
TRBJ2-7	-	TRBV6-5	many	CASISPIGTGLYEQYF	TGTGCCAGCATTTCTCCTATCGGGACGGGCCTCTACGAGCAGTACTTC
TRBJ2-1	-	TRBV12-3/TRBV12-4	-	CASSFQKSSYNEQFF	TGTGCCAGCAGTTTTCAGAAAAGCTCCTACAATGAGCAGTTCTTC
TRBJ2-7	TRBD2	TRBV20-1	-	CSASGAGGLYYEQYF	TGCAGTGCTAGCGGAGCGGGGGGGCTTTATTACGAGCAGTACTTC
TRBJ2-7	TRBD2	TRBV7-9	-	CASSPIAGLSYEQYF	TGTGCCAGCAGCCCCATAGCGGGCCTCTCCTACGAGCAGTACTTC
TRBJ2-3	-	TRBV4-2	-	CASSQGISDPDTQYF	TGTGCCAGCAGCCAAGGTATTAGTGATCCAGATACGCAGTATTTT
TRBJ1-2	-	TRBV27	-	CASSYRRTPNYGYTF	TGTGCTAGCAGTTACAGGAGGACGCCTAACTATGGCTACACCTTC
TRBJ2-1	-	TRBV5-1	few	CASSSHGGEGRNEQFF	TGCGCCAGCAGCTCCCACGGCGGGGAAGGACGAAATGAGCAGTTCTTC
TRBJ2-3	TRBD1	TRBV6-5	few	CASSSLLGTGRFKADTQYF	TGTGCCAGCAGTTCCCTCCTGGGGACAGGGAGGTTCAAGGCAGATACGCAGTATTTT
TRBJ1-1	-	TRBV20-1	few	CSAGQPNTEAFF	TGCAGTGCAGGACAACCGAACACTGAAGCTTTCTTT